This TCR beta chain stems from a study of blood T cell repertoires in COVID-19. In the authors' workflow: Amplification with reference gene primers provided the estimates of nucleated cell counts. Assay: immunoSEQ multiplex PCR; the TCRdb copy retains only in-frame clones and omits some. V and J calls and clone size are as listed in that table; D and trimming were resolved from the DNA. The sample holds hundreds of thousands of clones, 88% seen once. This CDR3 region has 16 residues. V was clipped by 3 bases and J by 8 bases; unmatched bases: 8. Germline V gene data show CDR1 as LGHNA and CDR2 as YSLEER.

The chain employs TRBV4-3 and TRBJ1-6, with 9 bases matching TRBD1. This clonotype originated in a woman aged 25 to 39 who had recovered from COVID-19. The sequenced sample consisted of PBMCs or T cells enriched from blood (not recorded which). DNA of the CDR3: TGCGCCAGCAGCCACCGTCCGGGACAGGGAGATTCACCCCTCCACTTT. It translates to CASSHRPGQGDSPLHF.